The T cell receptor (beta chain) under discussion was sequenced for a study of PD-1 blockade in classical Hodgkin lymphoma. The study, taken as a whole, reports: Researchers reported that CD4+ TCR diversity, though not CD8+, rose significantly by C4D1. Complete responders had baseline diversity similar to newly diagnosed patients.

Germline V gene data show CDR1 as SGHRS and CDR2 as YFSETQ. The CDR3 length is 14 residues. Deletions cut 4 bases from V and 1 base from J, with 11 bases between. Each of the patients experienced relapse following autologous stem cell transplantation, and their brentuximab vedotin exposure differed. Complete response, partial response or progressive disease constituted the best response categories observed. About this clone itself: Its antigen is not identified.

Clones were read by immunoSEQ multiplex PCR, and TCRdb kept only the in-frame ones, dropping some. This table has 30,000 to 40,000 clones, over 60% appearing once. This receptor was identified in a human donor with classical Hodgkin lymphoma. This chain connects TRBV5-1 to TRBJ1-1; D gene ambiguous. Material: peripheral blood mononuclear cells (PBMCs), obtained before the second cycle of nivolumab. The CDR3 reads CASSTNTQNTEAFF. The DNA for the CDR3 is TGCGCCAGCAGCACCAATACCCAGAACACTGAAGCTTTCTTT.